This passage covers 28 T cell receptor beta chains from one sample sequenced in a study of T-cell reconstitution after alpha-beta-depleted transplantation in children. Unique molecular identifiers featured in how the TCRbeta library was prepared. TCRdb called the PCR reads again in MiXCR, with one record for every CDR3 protein. The sample yields over 100,000 distinct CDR3 sequences, about 6% seen once. This material consisted of PBMCs, mostly from graft donor cells, taken 60 days after TCRalphabeta/CD19-depleted stem cell transplant. The receptors were gathered from a female patient aged 2-9 years who had a stem cell transplant for Fanconi anemia, so the T cells may come from the graft donor.

This clonotype was seen repeatedly, ten times or more. The rearrangement joins TRBV28 to TRBJ2-7; 9 positions agree with TRBD2. This CDR3 has 19 amino acids. Germline V gene sequence: CDR1 MDHEN, CDR2 SYDVKM. The junction had 25 bases not matched to a gene; V was cut back by 6 bases and J by 7 bases. In nucleotides, the CDR3 is TGTGCCAGCAGCCCCGGTCCCCTCAACCTAGCGGGAACCCCCTTTGAGCAGTACTTC. Protein sequence: CASSPGPLNLAGTPFEQYF. Variable domain in full (rest from reference TRBV28 and TRBJ2-7): DVKVTQSSRYLVKRTGEKVFLECVQDMDHENMFWYRQDPGLGLRLIYFSYDVKMKEKGDIPEGYSVSREKKERFSLILESASTNQTSMYLCASSPGPLNLAGTPFEQYFGPGTRLTVT.

With regard to this clonotype: Possible read error: a much larger clone is one base away. The V call is TRBV6-1, the J call TRBJ2-1; 10 bases map to TRBD2. Germline V gene sequence: CDR1 MNHNS, CDR2 SASEGT. This CDR3 has 15 amino acids. Written as DNA, the CDR3 is TGTGCCTGCAGTGATACAGCGGGGGGGTACAATGAGCAGTTCTTC. Translated, it gives CACSDTAGGYNEQFF.

This clonotype was counted many times. V is TRBV7-2 and J is TRBJ1-3; 7 bases align to TRBD1. This CDR3 region has 15 residues. Germline V gene sequence: CDR1 SGHTA, CDR2 FQGNSA. Trimming took 6 bases from V and 0 from J; bases not matched to a gene: 5. This CDR3 is CASRPTGTSGNTIYF. For the CDR3, the DNA is TGTGCCAGCAGACCGACAGGGACCTCTGGAAACACCATATATTTT.

This clonotype was seen ten or more times. This rearrangement joins TRBV12-3 or TRBV12-4 to TRBJ2-3; possibly TRBD2 for D (6 bases). V was trimmed by 4 bases and J by 3 bases, leaving 8 bases between them. The CDR3 consists of 13 residues. CDR3 amino acids: CASSSRGTDTQYF. The CDR3 nucleotides are TGTGCCAGCAGTTCGCGGGGAACAGATACGCAGTATTTT.

The chain couples TRBV5-1 to TRBJ2-3; D uncertain. The CDR3 is 14 residues long. Germline V gene lookup returns CDR1 SGHRS and CDR2 YFSETQ. Trimming removed 7 bases at V and 0 bases at J, with 12 bases between. In DNA form, the CDR3 reads TGCGCCAGCCATAGTTGGCCTAGCACAGATACGCAGTATTTT. Amino acids: CASHSWPSTDTQYF.

The rearrangement uses TRBV12-3 or TRBV12-4 and TRBJ1-4, with TRBD1 as a possible D gene (5 bases). Trimming took 3 bases from V and 7 from J, leaving 12 bases between them. The CDR3 extends over 14 amino acids. This CDR3 is CASSFGGSGEKLFF. The DNA of the CDR3 is TGTGCCAGCAGTTTTGGGGGAAGTGGTGAAAAACTGTTTTTT.

Ten or more counts support this clonotype. The V call is TRBV20-1, the J call TRBJ1-5; no definite D call. CDR1 and CDR2 from the germline V gene are DFQATT and SNEGSKA (reference sequence). V lost 5 bases to trimming and J lost 3 bases, with 11 bases between them. The CDR3 has 13 residues. The CDR3 DNA reads TGCAGTGCTGAGCCCGTGACCAATCAGCCCCAGCATTTT. It is translated as CSAEPVTNQPQHF.

This clonotype was picked up many times. The chain links TRBV12-3 or TRBV12-4 to TRBJ2-1; tentative D call: TRBD2 (5 bases). Deletions cut 5 bases from V and 0 bases from J, with 11 bases between. This CDR3 contains 15 residues. This CDR3 is CASSQRTGSYNEQFF. CDR3 sequence (DNA): TGTGCCAGCAGTCAAAGGACTGGCTCCTACAATGAGCAGTTCTTC.

The table lists this clonotype with many counts. The rearrangement uses TRBV4-2 and TRBJ2-7, with D perhaps matching TRBD2 (5 bases). Per the germline V gene, CDR1 is LGHNA and CDR2 is YNFKEQ. The length of the CDR3 is 16 residues. The V end lost 0 bases, the J end lost 2 bases, and 14 bases lay between the germline ends. The CDR3 DNA follows: TGTGCCAGCAGCCAAGAAAGAACGCGGGTCGCCTACGAGCAGTACTTC. Encoded protein: CASSQERTRVAYEQYF.

The table lists this clonotype with a few counts. The chain is built from TRBV3-1 and TRBJ2-7, with TRBD2 matching over 10 bases. V lost 1 base and J lost 0; bases outside the gene matches: 3. The CDR3 length is 16 residues. The germline V gene has CDR1 LGHDT and CDR2 YNNKEL (reference sequence). In DNA form, the CDR3 reads TGTGCCAGCAGCCAAGCCGGACTAGCGGTCTCCTACGAGCAGTACTTC. Protein sequence: CASSQAGLAVSYEQYF.

The rearrangement links TRBV5-1 to TRBJ1-2; D perhaps matches TRBD1 (5 bases). Deletions cut 0 bases from V and 4 bases from J, with 13 bases between. Germline V gives CDR1 SGHRS, CDR2 YFSETQ. The CDR3 contains 15 residues. The CDR3 DNA sequence: TGCGCCAGCAGCTTGGATGGGGCCTTCGGCTATGGCTACACCTTC. It is translated as CASSLDGAFGYGYTF.

The genes are TRBV20-1 and TRBJ1-1; D unresolved. Germline CDR1 is DFQATT and CDR2 is SNEGSKA (reference sequence). V was cut by 5 bases and J by 1 base, with 17 bases left in between. The CDR3 loop spans 15 amino acids. CDR3 loop: CSALNSPGGNTEAFF. The CDR3 bases are TGCAGTGCTCTAAACAGTCCTGGCGGGAACACTGAAGCTTTCTTT.

This clonotype was seen many times. The chain carries TRBV2 and TRBJ2-7; D is undetermined. The CDR3 extends over 14 amino acids. Between the trimmed V and J ends, which lost 6 bases and 0 bases, there was a span of 12 bases. Germline V gene data show CDR1 as SNHLY and CDR2 as FYNNEI. The CDR3 sequence is CASRMAANSYEQYF. In nucleotides, the CDR3 is TGTGCCAGCAGGATGGCAGCGAACTCCTACGAGCAGTACTTC.

This clonotype has a count of ten or more. The V and J genes are TRBV5-1 and TRBJ1-1; TRBD1 matches at 8 bases. J lost 3 bases, V lost 7 bases, and 2 bases had no gene match. The CDR3 consists of 12 residues. CDR1 and CDR2 from the germline V gene are SGHRS and YFSETQ. DNA for the CDR3: TGCGCCAGCTGGGGACAGGACACTGAAGCTTTCTTT. It yields the protein CASWGQDTEAFF.

The chain carries TRBV6-5 and TRBJ1-5; D gene uncertain. V was cut by 1 base and J by 0 bases, with 16 bases left in between. Germline V gene data show CDR1 as MNHEY and CDR2 as SVGAGI. The CDR3 totals 18 residues. The CDR3 nucleotides read TGTGCCAGCAGTTACTTCGCATCCCGGAGCGGTAGCAATCAGCCCCAGCATTTT. Encoded protein: CASSYFASRSGSNQPQHF.

This clonotype was counted ten times or more. J is TRBJ1-2 and V is TRBV20-1, with 12 positions matching TRBD1. Per germline, CDR1 DFQATT and CDR2 SNEGSKA (reference sequence). This CDR3 has 14 residues. The J segment lost 7 bases and the V segment lost 3 bases, leaving 6 bases of the junction unmatched. The CDR3 here is CSASRDRGQFGYTF. The CDR3 nucleotides are TGCAGTGCTAGCCGGGACAGGGGGCAGTTTGGCTACACCTTC.

This chain connects TRBV20-1 to TRBJ2-5, with D possibly TRBD2 on 6 matching bases. Per germline, CDR1 DFQATT and CDR2 SNEGSKA (reference sequence). CDR3 size: 15 residues. The V and J ends lost 5 bases and 3 bases respectively, with 19 bases between them. The CDR3 DNA follows: TGCAGTGCTGGCAAGGGCGGGAACACCAAAGAGACCCAGTACTTC. Translated: CSAGKGGNTKETQYF.

This clonotype was picked up many times. V and J are TRBV2 and TRBJ1-2, with 7 bases identical to TRBD1. The CDR3 is 19 residues long. Germline V gene sequence: CDR1 SNHLY, CDR2 FYNNEI. Trimming took 4 bases from V and 7 from J; bases not matched to a gene: 24. The CDR3 is CASSVAGQEVPEGYIGYTF. DNA of the CDR3: TGTGCCAGCAGTGTTGCCGGACAGGAGGTCCCGGAGGGCTATATTGGCTACACCTTC.

This clonotype was counted ten times or more. This rearrangement joins TRBV10-3 to TRBJ1-1; 8 bases line up with TRBD1. This CDR3 is built from 12 residues. V lost 7 bases to trimming and J lost 4 bases; unmatched junction nucleotides: 2. CDR1 and CDR2 (germline): ENHRY, SYGVKD. CDR3 sequence (DNA): TGTGCCATCACTGACAGGGGCACTGAAGCTTTCTTT. It encodes CAITDRGTEAFF.

The V and J genes are TRBV20-1 and TRBJ2-3, with a weak D call TRBD2 (6 bases). V shed 6 bases and J shed 4 bases, with 14 bases lying between them. Germline CDR1 DFQATT, CDR2 SNEGSKA (reference sequence). The CDR3 totals 13 residues. In DNA form, the CDR3 reads TGCAGTGCCGGGTTTTGGGAGGCAGATACGCAGTATTTT. This translates into CSAGFWEADTQYF.

This clonotype was found many times. This chain links TRBV7-9 with TRBJ2-1; D not resolved. The V end was cut by 1 base, the J end by 6 bases, with 7 bases between. This CDR3 has 13 amino acids. CDR1 is SEHNR and CDR2 is FQNEAQ in the germline V gene (reference sequence). Here the CDR3 reads CASSLGSFNEQFF. CDR3 nucleotide sequence: TGTGCCAGCAGCTTAGGTTCATTCAATGAGCAGTTCTTC. The whole variable domain, filled in from reference TRBV7-9 and TRBJ2-1, reads DTGVSQNPRHKITKRGQNVTFRCDPISEHNRLYWYRQTLGQGPEFLTYFQNEAQLEKSRLLSDRFSAERPKGSFSTLEIQRTEQGDSAMYLCASSLGSFNEQFFGPGTRLTVL.

The sample holds many counts of this clonotype. The rearrangement uses TRBV3-1 and TRBJ1-1; tentative D call: TRBD1 (5 bases). V was cut by 4 bases and J by 4 bases, with 16 bases left in between. The CDR3 is 15 amino acids. In germline, CDR1 is LGHDT, CDR2 YNNKEL (reference sequence). DNA of the CDR3: TGTGCCAGCAGCCCTACGAGGGGCGTTAGCACTGAAGCTTTCTTT. It translates to CASSPTRGVSTEAFF.

This clonotype appeared many times. The J gene is TRBJ1-3, the V gene TRBV19; D unclear. V dropped 5 bases and J dropped 0 bases, with 11 bases sitting between them. The germline gives CDR1 LNHDA, CDR2 SQIVND (reference sequence). This CDR3 contains 15 residues. The CDR3 DNA reads as TGTGCCAGTAGTTCCCGACGATTCTCTGGAAACACCATATATTTT. This sequence encodes CASSSRRFSGNTIYF.

This clonotype occurred many times. The V gene is TRBV5-1, the J gene TRBJ2-1; TRBD2 aligns across 8 bases. Germline CDR1 reads SGHRS; CDR2 reads YFSETQ. The CDR3 has 15 amino acids. V was pared by 0 bases and J by 5 bases, with 4 bases of the junction left unmatched. CDR3 DNA: TGCGCCAGCAGCTTGGCGGGACTAGTTAACAATGAGCAGTTCTTC. Its translation: CASSLAGLVNNEQFF.

V usage is TRBV4-2 and J usage is TRBJ2-7, with 7 bases that match TRBD2. The length of the CDR3 is 20 residues. Germline CDR1 and CDR2: LGHNA and YNFKEQ. V lost 7 bases and J lost 3; bases outside the gene matches: 27. The CDR3 here is CASTLGPGINTGTIGYEQYF. The CDR3 DNA is TGTGCCAGCACTCTAGGTCCCGGTATTAATACCGGGACTATCGGCTACGAGCAGTACTTC.

This clonotype was counted ten times or more. This rearrangement joins TRBV18 to TRBJ2-3; D perhaps matches TRBD2 (6 bases). The CDR3 runs 13 residues. V lost 6 bases and J lost 5, with 12 bases in between. Germline CDR1 is KGHSH and CDR2 is LQKENI. CDR3 DNA: TGTGCCAGCTCCGGGACTGATGGAGATACGCAGTATTTT. Its translation: CASSGTDGDTQYF.

This clonotype was detected ten times or more. This chain connects TRBV6-1 to TRBJ2-3; TRBD2 agrees at 7 bases. The CDR3 runs to 17 residues. The J segment lost 2 bases and the V segment lost 5 bases, leaving 13 bases of the junction unmatched. Per the germline V gene, CDR1 is MNHNS and CDR2 is SASEGT. The CDR3 DNA reads as TGTGCCAGCAGTCCCCGAAGTCCTAGCGGATTCACAGATACGCAGTATTTT. Protein product: CASSPRSPSGFTDTQYF.

There are many counts of this clonotype. The V gene is TRBV9, the J gene TRBJ2-5; 8 bases map to TRBD1. The CDR3 is made up of 14 amino acids. V gave up 3 bases and J gave up 5 bases; unmatched junction bases: 6. Germline V gene lookup returns CDR1 SGDLS and CDR2 YYNGEE. Here the CDR3 DNA reads TGTGCCAGCAGCGCCCGGACAGGGAGCGAGACCCAGTACTTC. This codes for CASSARTGSETQYF.